The 11 T cell receptor beta chains below were found in one sample sequenced in a study of T-cell reconstitution after alpha-beta-depleted transplantation in children. Unique molecular identifiers were used to barcode this TCRbeta library. Each CDR3 protein is one row after TCRdb ran MiXCR on the PCR reads. The sample lists fewer than 1 million distinct CDR3 sequences; 15% to 20% were seen once. The specimen comprised PBMCs, mostly from graft donor cells, sampled 360 days after TCRalphabeta/CD19-depleted stem cell transplant. The receptors originated from a male patient younger than 18 who had a stem cell transplant for acute lymphoblastic leukemia, so the T cells may come from the graft donor.

The chain uses TRBV5-1 and TRBJ2-1, with 8 positions matching TRBD2. The CDR3 extends over 16 amino acids. The trim removed 3 bases at V and 0 bases at J, leaving 5 bases unmatched. CDR1 SGHRS and CDR2 YFSETQ come from the germline V gene. CDR3 bases: TGCGCCAGCAGCTCCCGCGGGACTAGCTCCTACAATGAGCAGTTCTTC. It encodes CASSSRGTSSYNEQFF.

This clonotype was recorded a few times. The chain employs TRBV2 and TRBJ1-5, with D uncertain. Trimming shortened V by 8 bases and J by 6 bases, and 17 bases separated the two germline ends. In germline, CDR1 is SNHLY, CDR2 FYNNEI. The CDR3 length is 14 residues. For the CDR3, the DNA is TGTGCCAGCCTTATGGTACGGGGAGGTCAGCCCCAGCATTTT. It yields the protein CASLMVRGGQPQHF.

This clonotype showed up just a few times. CDR3 residues: CASSQVGLGNTEAFF. CDR3 bases: TGTGCCAGCAGCCAAGTCGGCCTTGGGAACACTGAAGCTTTCTTT. The chain carries TRBV3-1 and TRBJ1-1; D unclear. V was trimmed by 1 base and J by 1 base, leaving 10 bases between them. The CDR3 runs to 15 residues. The germline CDR1 and CDR2 sequences are LGHDT and YNNKEL (reference sequence).

The sample holds a few counts of this clonotype. The chain couples TRBV7-9 to TRBJ1-1, with D perhaps matching TRBD1 (5 bases). The V end lost 1 base, the J end lost 1 base, and 13 bases lay between the germline ends. CDR1 is SEHNR, CDR2 FQNEAQ, per germline (reference sequence). This CDR3 region has 16 residues. For the CDR3, the DNA is TGTGCCAGCAGCTTAGACGGGGGACGGCAGAACACTGAAGCTTTCTTT. It encodes CASSLDGGRQNTEAFF.

This chain uses TRBV12-3 or TRBV12-4 with TRBJ2-1; 14 bases fit TRBD2. The CDR3 contains 15 residues. Trimming at V came to 6 bases and at J to 8 bases, leaving 6 bases not matched to a gene. This CDR3 is CASSSTSGRADEQFF. The DNA of the CDR3 is TGTGCCAGCAGCTCGACTAGCGGGAGGGCCGATGAGCAGTTCTTC.

The CDR3: CASSLEARWDTEAFF. The DNA of the CDR3 is TGTGCCAGCAGCTTAGAGGCTCGTTGGGACACTGAAGCTTTCTTT. V gene TRBV7-9 combines with J gene TRBJ1-1; D call uncertain. CDR1 is SEHNR, CDR2 FQNEAQ, per germline (reference sequence). V was cut by 1 base and J by 3 bases, with 12 bases left in between. The CDR3 extends over 15 amino acids.

This clonotype came up a few times. J is TRBJ2-1 and V is TRBV12-3 or TRBV12-4; D is ambiguous. Trimming left V 6 bases short and J 5 bases short, with 8 bases between. The CDR3 is made up of 12 amino acids. This chain's CDR3 is CASRYKNNEQFF. CDR3 in DNA: TGTGCCAGCAGATACAAGAACAATGAGCAGTTCTTC.

The chain employs TRBV14 and TRBJ1-2, with D possibly TRBD1 on 5 matching bases. V was trimmed by 3 bases and J by 2 bases, leaving 7 bases between them. Per the germline V gene, CDR1 is SGHDN and CDR2 is FVKESK. The CDR3 covers 13 residues. The CDR3 region has the DNA TGTGCCAGCAGCCACTCAGGGAACTATGGCTACACCTTC. The encoded protein is CASSHSGNYGYTF.

This clonotype was counted between two and nine times. This sequence joins TRBV5-1 and TRBJ2-6; TRBD2 matches 7 bases. Germline V gene lookup returns CDR1 SGHRS and CDR2 YFSETQ. The CDR3 runs 18 residues. V trimming: 0 bases; J trimming: 0 bases; junction bases outside the gene matches: 6. CDR3 amino acids: CASSLERGLHSGANVLTF. CDR3 nucleotide sequence: TGCGCCAGCAGCTTGGAGCGGGGCCTTCACTCTGGGGCCAACGTCCTGACTTTC.

The chain combines TRBV2 with TRBJ2-7, with TRBD2 identical over 8 bases. V shed 8 bases and J 3 bases; nucleotides not matched to a gene: 6. Germline values: CDR1 SNHLY, CDR2 FYNNEI. This CDR3 contains 13 residues. The CDR3 DNA follows: TGTGCCAGCGGAGCGGGAGCGGGCTACGAGCAGTACTTC. Its protein product is CASGAGAGYEQYF.

This clonotype turned up a few times. This chain links TRBV9 with TRBJ2-1, with 7 positions matching TRBD1. Germline V CDR1 and CDR2: SGDLS, YYNGEE. V was clipped by 4 bases and J by 6 bases; unmatched bases: 10. The CDR3 is made up of 15 amino acids. The CDR3 nucleotides are TGTGCCAGCAGCACCGGGACAGCCTCTTCCAATGAGCAGTTCTTC. It specifies CASSTGTASSNEQFF.